The 10 T cell receptor beta chains in this list originate from one sample, sequenced in a study of T cells expressing NK-cell markers. TCRdb reprocessed the 5' RACE reads and reports one entry per CDR3 protein, with no DNA. The sample table includes 350,000 to 400,000 distinct CDR3 sequences. The specimen was blood T cells: a sorted CD56 or NKG2C T cell subset, CD4+ or CD8+ T cells, or bulk PBMC T cells (not recorded which). These receptors all come from a woman aged 50 to 65 in good health.

The chain employs TRBV5-1 and TRBJ2-7; without DNA, the TCRdb call of TRBD2 cannot be checked. The CDR3 loop spans 17 amino acids. Germline V gene sequence: CDR1 SGHRS, CDR2 YFSETQ. CDR3 loop: CASSLGLWREGSYEQYF.

This rearrangement joins TRBV28 to TRBJ2-1; TCRdb names TRBD2, which stays unverified in the absence of DNA. The V gene's germline CDR1 is MDHEN and CDR2 SYDVKM. CDR3 length: 20 amino acids. This CDR3 is CASSFPRSSGTWGSYNEQFF.

The gene calls are TRBV19 and TRBJ1-1; TCRdb returns TRBD1, unconfirmable since there is no DNA. The CDR3 runs to 16 residues. Germline assignment: CDR1 LNHDA and CDR2 SQIVND (reference sequence). The CDR3 reads CASSIARTQGRAEAFF.

This rearrangement joins TRBV6-2 or TRBV6-3 to TRBJ2-5. CDR1 MNHEY and CDR2 SVGEGT come from the germline V gene. The CDR3 contains 11 residues. The chain's CDR3 is CASSPRGTQYF.

The V gene is TRBV9, the J gene TRBJ2-1; TCRdb reports TRBD1, a call that lacks DNA to check it against. In germline, CDR1 is SGDLS, CDR2 YYNGEE. The CDR3 totals 16 residues. Here the CDR3 reads CASSVAPGGRDNEQFF.

This chain connects TRBV6-5 to TRBJ2-5; lacking DNA, the TRBD2 call made by TCRdb goes unchecked. Germline V gives CDR1 MNHEY, CDR2 SVGAGI. This CDR3 region has 18 residues. CDR3 protein: CASSKNPGTSGRAQTQYF.

CDR3 region: CASSLAAANNEQFF. The V gene is TRBV12-3 or TRBV12-4, the J gene TRBJ2-1. This CDR3 spans 14 amino acids.

The CDR3 loop is CASSFRDQNTGELFF. The V call is TRBV5-1, the J call TRBJ2-2; TCRdb selects TRBD1, and the lack of DNA leaves this call unchecked. From germline, CDR1 is SGHRS and CDR2 YFSETQ. The CDR3 spans 15 residues.

The V and J genes are TRBV30 and TRBJ2-1; the TCRdb call, TRBD1, lacks DNA for checking. The CDR3 covers 13 residues. From germline, CDR1 is GTSNPN and CDR2 SVGIG (reference sequence). CDR3 protein: CACSGTGTKEQFF.

The chain recombines TRBV12-3 or TRBV12-4 with TRBJ1-5; TCRdb designates TRBD1, a call that cannot be tested without DNA. This CDR3 spans 15 amino acids. This CDR3 is CASRPGTGGNQPQHF.